This T cell receptor (beta chain) was identified during a study of cytomegalovirus exposure and HLA in healthy donors. The study, taken as a whole, reports: With DRB1 most and HLA-C fewest, TCR association rates differed between HLA loci in a later analysis.

A remark on this clone: Its antigen is still unknown.

PCR employed 60 Vbeta and 13 Jbeta primers. The table came from immunoSEQ multiplex PCR; TCRdb's copy has only in-frame clones and leaves some out. Found here are over 70,000 clones, less than 75% of them singletons; the top ten hold 2.1%. CDR1 and CDR2 from the germline V gene are MGHRA and YSYEKL. V lost 3 bases, J lost 2 bases, and 10 bases lay in between. The CDR3 is made up of 15 amino acids. Sequencing used PBMCs. The chain couples TRBV4-1 to TRBJ2-2; D gene uncertain. This TCR came from a man aged 25-40 years in good health and CMV-seronegative. CDR3 sequence: CASSHYRDNTGELFF. The CDR3 region has the DNA TGCGCCAGCAGCCACTACAGAGATAACACCGGGGAGCTGTTTTTT.